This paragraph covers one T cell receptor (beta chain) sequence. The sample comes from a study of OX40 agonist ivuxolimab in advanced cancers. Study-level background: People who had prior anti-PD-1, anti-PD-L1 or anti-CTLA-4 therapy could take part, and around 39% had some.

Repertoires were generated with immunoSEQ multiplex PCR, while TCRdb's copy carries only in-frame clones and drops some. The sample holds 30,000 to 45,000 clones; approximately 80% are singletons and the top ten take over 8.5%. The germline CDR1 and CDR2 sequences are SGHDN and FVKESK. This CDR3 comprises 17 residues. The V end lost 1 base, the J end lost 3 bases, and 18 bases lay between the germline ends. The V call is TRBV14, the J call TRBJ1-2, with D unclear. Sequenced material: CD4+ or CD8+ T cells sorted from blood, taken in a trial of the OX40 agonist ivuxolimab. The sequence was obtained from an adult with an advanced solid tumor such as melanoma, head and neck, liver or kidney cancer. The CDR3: CASSQGLPLDGDYGYTF. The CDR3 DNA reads TGTGCCAGCAGCCAAGGACTCCCCTTGGACGGAGACTATGGCTACACCTTC.